This TCR beta chain was sequenced during a study of CXCR3-negative and CXCR3-positive naive CD8 T cells. On this clonotype: Its matching antigen is unknown.

This CDR3 is 14 amino acids long. CDR1 MDHEN and CDR2 SYDVKM come from the germline V gene. Notes on the study in general: TRBV-TRBJ usage matched between naive CXCR3-negative and CXCR3-positive cells but not between memory cells.

Through 5' RACE with UMI labels, the TRB cDNA libraries were prepared. TCRdb reprocessed the 5' RACE reads; each CDR3 protein has one entry and no DNA is given. This sample's clone table lists 130,000 or so distinct CDR3 sequences. The source of this sequence is a human donor in good health. Some clones in this sample may be carry-over from other donors' samples. The genes are TRBV28 and TRBJ2-1; TCRdb designates TRBD1, a call that cannot be tested without DNA. The sample was naive CXCR3- CD8+ T cells from blood. Described subset: CD45RO-CCR7+CD27+CD95- naive CD8+ T cells lacking CXCR3 (TNR3-). The CDR3 reads CASSLGQPYNEQFF.